The 28 T cell receptor beta chains presented below share a single source sample, sequenced in a study of OX40 agonist ivuxolimab in advanced cancers. Some clones are missing from TCRdb's copy, which holds only in-frame ones; the method was immunoSEQ multiplex PCR. The table records tens of thousands of clones, 85% to 95% of them present only once. Sequences were derived from CD4+ or CD8+ T cells sorted from blood, sampled in a trial of the OX40 agonist ivuxolimab. These TCRs come from an adult with an advanced solid tumor such as melanoma, head and neck, liver or kidney cancer.

V usage is TRBV9 and J usage is TRBJ2-1, with D unclear. Between the trimmed V and J ends, which lost 4 bases and 3 bases, there was a span of 11 bases. This CDR3 contains 14 residues. Germline CDR1 SGDLS, CDR2 YYNGEE. The CDR3 nucleotides are TGTGCCAGCAGCCCCTACGACAACTACAATGAGCAGTTCTTC. Protein: CASSPYDNYNEQFF.

This chain links TRBV5-1 with TRBJ2-3, with 8 bases matching TRBD2. The CDR3 extends over 16 amino acids. Trimming took 4 bases from V and 6 from J; bases not matched to a gene: 13. The germline CDR1 and CDR2 sequences are SGHRS and YFSETQ. The CDR3: CASSPGLAYGPDTQYF. The CDR3 nucleotides are TGCGCCAGCAGCCCTGGACTAGCCTACGGCCCGGATACGCAGTATTTT.

This rearrangement joins TRBV5-1 to TRBJ2-5, with 9 bases lining up with TRBD2. The CDR3 sequence is 17 residues long. V shed 0 bases, J shed 5 bases, and the junction held 11 bases outside the gene matches. The V gene's germline CDR1 is SGHRS and CDR2 YFSETQ. The DNA for the CDR3 is TGCGCCAGCAGCTTGGTAGTAGCGGGAGAGTTTTCTGAGACCCAGTACTTC. Its translation is CASSLVVAGEFSETQYF.

V and J are TRBV29-1 and TRBJ1-2; D possibly corresponds to TRBD1 (6 bases). CDR1 and CDR2 from the germline V gene are SQVTM and ANQGSEA. Trimming took off 0 bases at V and 0 bases at J, with 11 bases between the two ends. The CDR3 is 15 amino acids. Here the CDR3 reads CSVEEVGGSNYGYTF. The DNA of the CDR3 is TGCAGCGTTGAAGAGGTCGGGGGCTCTAACTATGGCTACACCTTC.

The chain links TRBV7-3 to TRBJ2-1; D is ambiguous. V was cut by 1 base and J by 1 base, with 14 bases left in between. The CDR3 loop spans 17 amino acids. Per the germline V gene, CDR1 is SGHTA and CDR2 is FQGTGA. CDR3 sequence reads: CASSLSAPSGSYNEQFF. Here the CDR3 DNA reads TGTGCCAGCAGCTTAAGTGCGCCTTCAGGATCCTACAATGAGCAGTTCTTC.

The sample holds a few counts of this clone. The chain links TRBV29-1 to TRBJ1-4; D is uncertain. Germline loops: CDR1 SQVTM, CDR2 ANQGSEA. The length of the CDR3 is 15 residues. Deletions cut 2 bases from V and 3 bases from J, with 13 bases between. The CDR3 bases are TGCAGCGTTGAACAAAGCGGGGAATCTAATGAAAAACTGTTTTTT. Translated: CSVEQSGESNEKLFF.

CDR3 amino acids: CASSLKAYEQYF. Here the CDR3 DNA reads TGTGCCAGCAGCTTAAAGGCCTACGAGCAGTACTTC. The chain joins TRBV7-6 to TRBJ2-7; D gene unclear. The CDR3 length is 12 residues. The V end lost 2 bases, the J end lost 2 bases, and 4 bases lay between the germline ends. CDR1 and CDR2 (germline): SGHVS, FNYEAQ.

In its sample, this clone was seen a few times. The V gene is TRBV7-9, the J gene TRBJ2-2; D is undetermined. Germline CDR1 and CDR2: SEHNR and FQNEAQ (reference sequence). The CDR3 spans 13 residues. The V end was cut by 5 bases, the J end by 5 bases, with 9 bases between. The CDR3 is CASSPPRTGELFF. The CDR3 nucleotides read TGTGCCAGCAGCCCGCCGAGGACCGGGGAGCTGTTTTTT.

V usage is TRBV25-1 and J usage is TRBJ2-7, with D hard to call. The length of the CDR3 is 13 residues. The V gene lost 1 base and the J gene lost 3 bases, with 7 bases spanning the gap. Germline V CDR1 and CDR2: MGHDK, SYGVNS. The CDR3 nucleotides read TGTGCCAGCAGTGAATCTCATGGCTACGAGCAGTACTTC. It translates to CASSESHGYEQYF.

This chain uses TRBV19 with TRBJ1-1; D unclear. Germline V gene sequence: CDR1 LNHDA, CDR2 SQIVND (reference sequence). V lost 8 bases and J lost 0, with 7 bases in between. This CDR3 is 12 amino acids long. CDR3 amino acids: CASFRMNTEAFF. In DNA, the CDR3 is TGTGCCAGTTTCCGCATGAACACTGAAGCTTTCTTT.

This sequence joins TRBV9 and TRBJ2-2, with D possibly matching TRBD2 (6 bases). Trimming stripped 2 bases from V and 4 bases from J, with 12 bases between. Germline CDR1 SGDLS, CDR2 YYNGEE. The CDR3 contains 15 residues. CDR3 DNA: TGTGCCAGCAGCGTGGGTGCGGGGTTCACCGGGGAGCTGTTTTTT. Translating gives CASSVGAGFTGELFF.

This sequence joins TRBV4-1 and TRBJ2-3, with TRBD2 matching 14 bases. CDR3 length equals 19 residues. The J segment lost 2 bases and the V segment lost 4 bases, leaving 11 bases of the junction unmatched. Germline-derived CDR1 and CDR2 are MGHRA and YSYEKL. The CDR3 DNA is TGCGCCAGCAGCCCCACCCAATGGGGACTAGCGGGGGACACAGATACGCAGTATTTT. This translates into CASSPTQWGLAGDTDTQYF.

The genes are TRBV11-3 and TRBJ2-3; TRBD2 agrees at 7 bases. J was trimmed by 0 bases and V by 5 bases; bases with no gene match: 8. The V gene's germline CDR1 is SGHNT and CDR2 YENEEA. CDR3 size: 16 residues. The CDR3 loop reads CASSPAAGASTDTQYF. The CDR3 region has the DNA TGTGCCAGCAGCCCAGCCGCGGGAGCTAGCACAGATACGCAGTATTTT.

The gene calls are TRBV18 and TRBJ1-5, with 7 bases identical to TRBD1. The CDR3 consists of 16 residues. The germline V gene encodes CDR1 KGHSH and CDR2 LQKENI. V trimming: 3 bases; J trimming: 0 bases; junction bases outside the gene matches: 5. The DNA for the CDR3 is TGTGCCAGCTCACCGGGGACAGTTAATAGCAATCAGCCCCAGCATTTT. Amino acid sequence: CASSPGTVNSNQPQHF.

V usage is TRBV4-1 and J usage is TRBJ1-2, with D hard to call. The CDR3 is 16 residues long. Trimming left V 0 bases short and J 4 bases short, with 15 bases between. Germline lookup yields CDR1 MGHRA and CDR2 YSYEKL. CDR3: CASSQDVGGWAYGYTF. DNA for the CDR3: TGCGCCAGCAGCCAAGATGTGGGAGGGTGGGCCTATGGCTACACCTTC.

V gene TRBV10-1 combines with J gene TRBJ2-7; 8 bases line up with TRBD1. The V gene end was trimmed by 7 bases and the J gene end by 3 bases; junction bases not matched to a gene: 8. This CDR3 is 14 amino acids long. CDR1 is WNHNN, CDR2 SYGVQD, per germline (reference sequence). The CDR3 sequence: CASTGQGKVYEQYF. Here the CDR3 DNA reads TGCGCCAGCACCGGACAGGGCAAAGTCTACGAGCAGTACTTC.

The V call is TRBV6-1, the J call TRBJ2-7; D not resolved. The CDR3 runs to 14 residues. Trimming removed 2 bases at V and 2 bases at J, with 10 bases between. The germline gives CDR1 MNHNS, CDR2 SASEGT. The CDR3 is CASSERRGTYEQYF. CDR3 nucleotides: TGTGCCAGCAGTGAAAGGCGTGGTACCTACGAGCAGTACTTC.

This chain links TRBV28 with TRBJ2-1; 14 positions match TRBD2. Germline CDR1 reads MDHEN; CDR2 reads SYDVKM. J gave up 7 bases and V 5 bases, and 4 bases lay outside the gene matches. This CDR3 region has 15 residues. The CDR3 spells CASSLRTSGRNEQFF. CDR3 coding DNA: TGTGCCAGCAGTCTTCGGACTAGCGGGAGGAATGAGCAGTTCTTC. Using reference TRBV28 and TRBJ2-1 for the parts outside the CDR3, the full variable domain is DVKVTQSSRYLVKRTGEKVFLECVQDMDHENMFWYRQDPGLGLRLIYFSYDVKMKEKGDIPEGYSVSREKKERFSLILESASTNQTSMYLCASSLRTSGRNEQFFGPGTRLTVL.

Remarks on this clone: Sequence at one end of the junction differs from germline and may be a read error. The DNA for the CDR3 is TGTGCCAGCTCGGACAGCTATGTCTTCTTC. It translates to CASSDSYVFF. The chain carries TRBV11-2 and TRBJ1-2; tentative D call: TRBD1 (6 bases). The CDR3 is 10 amino acids. Germline V gene lookup returns CDR1 SGHAT and CDR2 FQNNGV.

DNA of the CDR3: TGTGCCAGCAGCTTAGGACTAGCGGAAAAGAACACCGGGGAGCTGTTTTTT. This translates into CASSLGLAEKNTGELFF. The chain is built from TRBV7-2 and TRBJ2-2; 9 bases map to TRBD2. The V and J ends lost 1 base and 1 base, in that order; junction bases with no gene match: 4. CDR3 length: 17 amino acids. The V gene's germline CDR1 is SGHTA and CDR2 FQGNSA. Filled out from reference TRBV7-2 and TRBJ2-2, the complete variable domain reads GAGVSQSPSNKVTEKGKDVELRCDPISGHTALYWYRQSLGQGLEFLIYFQGNSAPDKSGLPSDRFSAERTGGSVSTLTIQRTQQEDSAVYLCASSLGLAEKNTGELFFGEGSRLTVL.

The rearrangement uses TRBV29-1 and TRBJ2-7; perhaps TRBD1 as D (6 bases). Germline CDR1 and CDR2: SQVTM and ANQGSEA. The CDR3 consists of 15 residues. Trimming removed 0 bases at V and 2 bases at J, with 14 bases between. Here the CDR3 reads CSVEDGNGQPYEQYF. CDR3 bases: TGCAGCGTTGAAGATGGAAATGGACAGCCCTACGAGCAGTACTTC.

V gene TRBV27 combines with J gene TRBJ2-7; D tentatively fits TRBD1 or TRBD2 (5 bases each). The CDR3 sequence is 15 residues long. Germline V gene sequence: CDR1 MNHEY, CDR2 SMNVEV (reference sequence). Between the trimmed V and J ends, which lost 5 bases and 5 bases, there was a span of 19 bases. CDR3 loop: CASSPPTSGRHEQYF. The CDR3 DNA follows: TGTGCCAGCAGTCCGCCCACCTCGGGGCGCCACGAGCAGTACTTC.

The chain recombines TRBV19 with TRBJ2-6; D is uncertain. Germline CDR1 reads LNHDA; CDR2 reads SQIVND (reference sequence). The CDR3 has 17 amino acids. The germline V and J ends were trimmed by 6 bases and 4 bases, with 19 bases remaining between them. The CDR3 sequence is CASSPRRWATGANVLTF. The CDR3 nucleotides are TGTGCCAGTAGCCCCAGGCGGTGGGCGACCGGGGCCAACGTCCTGACTTTC.

This chain connects TRBV6-5 to TRBJ1-2; 8 bases are a match to TRBD1. This CDR3 region has 16 residues. V lost 3 bases and J lost 0; bases outside the gene matches: 6. CDR1 is MNHEY, CDR2 SVGAGI, per germline. CDR3 region: CASSYSGQGTNYGYTF. The CDR3 DNA follows: TGTGCCAGCAGTTATTCCGGACAGGGTACTAACTATGGCTACACCTTC.

The rearrangement joins TRBV4-1 to TRBJ2-5; D assignment may be TRBD1 or TRBD2 (5 bases each). The CDR3 is made up of 13 amino acids. V was trimmed by 6 bases and J by 5 bases, leaving 13 bases between them. The germline gives CDR1 MGHRA, CDR2 YSYEKL. The CDR3 nucleotides are TGCGCCAGCAGTATAGGGGACGGGGAGACCCAGTACTTC. This codes for CASSIGDGETQYF.

The count of this clone is one. This rearrangement joins TRBV4-1 to TRBJ2-1, with unresolved D. V gave up 1 base and J gave up 10 bases, with 11 bases separating them. Germline V gene lookup returns CDR1 MGHRA and CDR2 YSYEKL. The CDR3 sequence is 13 residues long. The CDR3 DNA is TGCGCCAGCAGCCAAGCAACCTCGGGCGAGCAGTTCTTC. Protein sequence: CASSQATSGEQFF.

The chain links TRBV18 to TRBJ2-3; D is possibly TRBD1 (6 bases). CDR1 is KGHSH and CDR2 is LQKENI in the germline V gene. V was shortened by 6 bases and J by 4 bases, with 20 bases between the two germline ends. This CDR3 region has 16 residues. The CDR3 bases are TGTGCCAGCTCCCCCACTCCAGGGGCGGGTGCAGATACGCAGTATTTT. Its protein product is CASSPTPGAGADTQYF.

This chain uses TRBV7-9 with TRBJ2-1, with 14 bases identical to TRBD2. Germline V CDR1 and CDR2: SEHNR, FQNEAQ (reference sequence). The CDR3 covers 15 residues. The V and J ends lost 3 bases and 8 bases, in that order; junction bases with no gene match: 3. The CDR3 here is CASSLTSGGAYEQFF. In DNA, the CDR3 is TGTGCCAGCAGCTTGACTAGCGGGGGGGCGTATGAGCAGTTCTTC.